This T cell receptor (beta chain) emerged from a study of human T cells and chemical hapten exposure. Study context: DPC 0.01% went on the upper back by patch test, with reading at 6 days.

The CDR3 runs to 13 residues. Germline lookup yields CDR1 SGHTA and CDR2 FQGNSA. V lost 5 bases to trimming and J lost 5 bases, with 12 bases between them. Each cDNA molecule in the library carried unique molecular identifiers. Original methodology: Sample-level TCR yields exhibited a median of around 90,000, with a range of about 20,000 to 700,000. In TCRdb, the RACE reads were re-called with MiXCR into one record per CDR3 protein. The V and J calls here are based on TCRdb, not the publication. The sample comprises about 30,000 distinct CDR3 sequences, 5.8% of which are singletons, and around 5.7% rests with the top ten. Whole-study findings and limits: DPC sensitization did not alter TCRs above 1 in 1000 frequency.

Regarding time point: patch test 3, about 24 weeks after DPC sensitization. Stated treatment: therapeutic diphenylcyclopropenone sensitization with weekly scalp DPC. This clonotype was recorded at least ten times. Its antigen is unknown. The gene calls are TRBV7-2 and TRBJ1-2; TRBD1 might be the D (6 bases). This receptor was obtained from a man aged 30-40 years with alopecia areata. Some clones in this sample may be carry-over from other donors' samples. The source material was whole blood, sampled in connection with sensitization to the hapten diphenylcyclopropenone (DPC). CDR3: CASSPQTGYGYTF. The CDR3 DNA reads TGTGCCAGCAGCCCACAAACAGGGTATGGCTACACCTTC.